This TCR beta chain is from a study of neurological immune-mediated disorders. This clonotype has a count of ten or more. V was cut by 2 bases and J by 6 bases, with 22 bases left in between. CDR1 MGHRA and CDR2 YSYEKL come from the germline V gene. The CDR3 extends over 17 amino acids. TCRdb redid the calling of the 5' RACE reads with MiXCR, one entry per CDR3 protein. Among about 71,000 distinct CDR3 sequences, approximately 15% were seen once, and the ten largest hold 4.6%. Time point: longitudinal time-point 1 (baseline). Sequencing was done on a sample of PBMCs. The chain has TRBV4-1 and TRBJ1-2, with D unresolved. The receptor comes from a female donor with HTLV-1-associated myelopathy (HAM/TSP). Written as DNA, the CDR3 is TGCGCCAGCAGCCAACCTCTATTCCCCACAGAAGCAAATGGCTACACCTTC. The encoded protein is CASSQPLFPTEANGYTF.